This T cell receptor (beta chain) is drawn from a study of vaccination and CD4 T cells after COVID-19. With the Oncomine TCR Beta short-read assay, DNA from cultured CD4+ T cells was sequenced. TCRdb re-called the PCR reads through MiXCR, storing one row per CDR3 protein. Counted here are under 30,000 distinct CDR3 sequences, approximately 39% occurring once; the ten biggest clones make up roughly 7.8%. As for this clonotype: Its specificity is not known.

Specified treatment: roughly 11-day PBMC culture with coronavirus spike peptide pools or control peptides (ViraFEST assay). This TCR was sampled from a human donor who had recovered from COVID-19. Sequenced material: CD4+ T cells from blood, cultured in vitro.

This chain's CDR3 is CSARVRGRDTGELFF. The CDR3 DNA follows: TGCAGTGCTAGGGTCCGCGGGAGGGACACCGGGGAGCTGTTTTTT. This chain uses TRBV20-1 with TRBJ2-2; 9 nucleotides align to TRBD2. J gave up 3 bases and V 3 bases, and 5 bases lay outside the gene matches. In germline, CDR1 is DFQATT, CDR2 SNEGSKA (reference sequence). The CDR3 runs to 15 residues.